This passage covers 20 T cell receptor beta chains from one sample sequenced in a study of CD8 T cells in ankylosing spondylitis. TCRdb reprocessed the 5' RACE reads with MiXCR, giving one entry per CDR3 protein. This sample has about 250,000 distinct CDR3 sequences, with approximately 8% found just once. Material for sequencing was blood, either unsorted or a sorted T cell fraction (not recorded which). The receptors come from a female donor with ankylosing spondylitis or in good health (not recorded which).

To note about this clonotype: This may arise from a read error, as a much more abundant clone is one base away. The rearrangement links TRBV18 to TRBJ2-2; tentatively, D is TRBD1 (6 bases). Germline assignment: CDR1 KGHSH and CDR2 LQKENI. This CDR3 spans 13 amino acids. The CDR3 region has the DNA TGTGCCGGCTCTTCAGGGGATACCGGGGAGCTGTTTTTT. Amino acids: CAGSSGDTGELFF.

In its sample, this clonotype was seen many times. CDR3 region: CSARRVDRGLRFNEQFF. DNA for the CDR3: TGCAGTGCTAGAAGGGTAGATCGGGGATTGAGGTTCAATGAGCAGTTCTTC. This rearrangement joins TRBV20-1 to TRBJ2-1; D might be TRBD2 (5 bases). CDR3 size: 17 residues. The germline V gene has CDR1 DFQATT and CDR2 SNEGSKA (reference sequence). V was cut by 2 bases and J by 6 bases, with 23 bases left in between.

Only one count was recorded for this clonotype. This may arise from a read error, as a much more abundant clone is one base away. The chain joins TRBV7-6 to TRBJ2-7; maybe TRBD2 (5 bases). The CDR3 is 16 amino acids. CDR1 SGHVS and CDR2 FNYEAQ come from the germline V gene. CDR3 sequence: CTSSSAFGGGSYEQYF. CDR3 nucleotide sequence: TGTACCAGCAGCTCCGCGTTCGGAGGCGGGTCCTACGAGCAGTACTTC.

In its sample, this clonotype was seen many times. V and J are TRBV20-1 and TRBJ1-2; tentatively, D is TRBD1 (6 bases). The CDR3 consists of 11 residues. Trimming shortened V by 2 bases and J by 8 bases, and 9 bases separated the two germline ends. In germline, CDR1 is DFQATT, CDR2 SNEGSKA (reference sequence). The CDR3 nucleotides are TGCAGTGCTAGAAGCAGGGGCGGCTACACCTTC. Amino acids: CSARSRGGYTF.

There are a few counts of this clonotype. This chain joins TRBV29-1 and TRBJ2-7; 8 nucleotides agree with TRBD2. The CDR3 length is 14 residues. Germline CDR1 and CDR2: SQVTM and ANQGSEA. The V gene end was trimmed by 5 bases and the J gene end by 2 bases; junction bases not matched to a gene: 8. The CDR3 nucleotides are TGCAGCGTTACCGGGGGGGGACTCACCTACGAGCAGTACTTC. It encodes CSVTGGGLTYEQYF.

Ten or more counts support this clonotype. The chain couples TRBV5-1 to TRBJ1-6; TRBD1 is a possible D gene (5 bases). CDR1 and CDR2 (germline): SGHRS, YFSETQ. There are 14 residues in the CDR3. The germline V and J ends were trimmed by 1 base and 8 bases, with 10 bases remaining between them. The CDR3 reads CASSLKGWDSPLHF. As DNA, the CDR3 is TGCGCCAGCAGCTTGAAGGGGTGGGATTCACCCCTCCACTTT.

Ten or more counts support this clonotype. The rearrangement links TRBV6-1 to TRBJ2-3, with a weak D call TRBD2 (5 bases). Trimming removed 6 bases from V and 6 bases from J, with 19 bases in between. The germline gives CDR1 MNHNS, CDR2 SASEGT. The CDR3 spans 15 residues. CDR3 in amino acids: CASSTPRGAGDTQYF. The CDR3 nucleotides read TGTGCCAGCAGCACCCCTCGGGGTGCCGGCGATACGCAGTATTTT.

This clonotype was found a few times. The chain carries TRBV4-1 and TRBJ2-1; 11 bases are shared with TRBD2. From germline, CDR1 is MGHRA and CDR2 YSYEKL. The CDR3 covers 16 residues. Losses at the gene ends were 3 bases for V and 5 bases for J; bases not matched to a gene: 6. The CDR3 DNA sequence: TGCGCCAGCAGCCACCCGGGACTAGCGGCAAACAATGAGCAGTTCTTC. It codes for CASSHPGLAANNEQFF.

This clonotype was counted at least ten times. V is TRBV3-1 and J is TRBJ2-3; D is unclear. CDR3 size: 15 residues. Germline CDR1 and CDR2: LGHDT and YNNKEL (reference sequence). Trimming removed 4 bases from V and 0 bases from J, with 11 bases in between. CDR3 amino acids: CASSRDRASTDTQYF. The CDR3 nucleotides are TGTGCCAGCAGCCGTGACCGAGCTAGCACAGATACGCAGTATTTT.

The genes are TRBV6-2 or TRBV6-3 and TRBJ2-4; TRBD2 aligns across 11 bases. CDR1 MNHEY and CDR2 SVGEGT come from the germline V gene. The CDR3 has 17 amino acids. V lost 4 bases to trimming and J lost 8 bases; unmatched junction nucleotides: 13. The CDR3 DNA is TGTGCCAGCAGTTCCCTCCCACTAGCGGGAGTAGGTTACATTCAGTACTTC. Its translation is CASSSLPLAGVGYIQYF.

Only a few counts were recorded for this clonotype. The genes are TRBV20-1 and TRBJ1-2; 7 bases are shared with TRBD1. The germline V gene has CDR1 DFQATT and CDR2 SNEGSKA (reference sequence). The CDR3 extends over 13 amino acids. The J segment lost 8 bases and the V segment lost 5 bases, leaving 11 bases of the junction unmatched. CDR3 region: CSADRLTGEGYTF. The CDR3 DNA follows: TGCAGTGCTGACAGATTAACAGGGGAAGGCTACACCTTC.

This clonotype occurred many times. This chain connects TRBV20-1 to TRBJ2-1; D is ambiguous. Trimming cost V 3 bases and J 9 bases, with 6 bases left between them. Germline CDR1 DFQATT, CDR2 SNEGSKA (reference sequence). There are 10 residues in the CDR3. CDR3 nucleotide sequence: TGCAGTGCTAGCGATGGTGAGCAGTTCTTC. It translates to CSASDGEQFF.

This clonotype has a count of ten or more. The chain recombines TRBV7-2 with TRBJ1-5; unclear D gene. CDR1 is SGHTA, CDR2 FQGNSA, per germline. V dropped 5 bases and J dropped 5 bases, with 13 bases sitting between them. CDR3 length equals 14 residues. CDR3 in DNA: TGTGCCAGCAGCCCGGGCGGCGGCGATCAGCCCCAGCATTTT. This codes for CASSPGGGDQPQHF.

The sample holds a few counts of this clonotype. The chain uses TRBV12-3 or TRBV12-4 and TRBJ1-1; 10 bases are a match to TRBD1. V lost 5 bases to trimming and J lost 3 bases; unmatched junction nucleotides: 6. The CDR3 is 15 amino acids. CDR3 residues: CASSERDRGHTEAFF. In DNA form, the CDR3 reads TGTGCCAGCAGTGAAAGGGACAGGGGCCACACTGAAGCTTTCTTT.

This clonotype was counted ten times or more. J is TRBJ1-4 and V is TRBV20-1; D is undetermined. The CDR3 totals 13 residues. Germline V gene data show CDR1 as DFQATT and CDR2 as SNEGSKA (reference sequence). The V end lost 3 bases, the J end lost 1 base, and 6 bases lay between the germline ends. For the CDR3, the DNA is TGCAGTGCTAGGGACGTAACTAATGAAAAACTGTTTTTT. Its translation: CSARDVTNEKLFF.

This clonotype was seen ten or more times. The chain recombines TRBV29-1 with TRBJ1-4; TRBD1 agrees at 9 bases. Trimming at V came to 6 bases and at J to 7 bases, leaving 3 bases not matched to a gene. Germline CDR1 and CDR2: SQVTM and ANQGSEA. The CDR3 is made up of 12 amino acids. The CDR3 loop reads CSVDRGSEKLFF. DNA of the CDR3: TGCAGCGTAGACAGGGGGAGTGAAAAACTGTTTTTT. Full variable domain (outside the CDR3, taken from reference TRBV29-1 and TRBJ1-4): SAVISQKPSRDICQRGTSLTIQCQVDSQVTMMFWYRQQPGQSLTLIATANQGSEATYESGFVIDKFPISRPNLTFSTLTVSNMSPEDSSIYLCSVDRGSEKLFFGSGTQLSVL.

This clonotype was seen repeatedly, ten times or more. CDR3 amino acids: CASSPRTGGVQSLSGTQYF. DNA of the CDR3: TGTGCCAGCAGCCCTAGGACAGGGGGAGTCCAGTCGTTGTCTGGTACGCAGTATTTT. The chain is built from TRBV11-2 and TRBJ2-3, with 10 bases identical to TRBD1. The V segment lost 5 bases and the J segment 8 bases; nucleotides outside the gene matches: 22. The germline gives CDR1 SGHAT, CDR2 FQNNGV. This CDR3 region has 19 residues.

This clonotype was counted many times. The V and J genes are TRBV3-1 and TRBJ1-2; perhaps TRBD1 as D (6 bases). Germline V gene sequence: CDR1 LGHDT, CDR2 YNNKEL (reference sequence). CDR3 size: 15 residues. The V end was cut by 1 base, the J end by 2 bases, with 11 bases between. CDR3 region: CASSQVIGGNYGYTF. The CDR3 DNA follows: TGTGCCAGCAGCCAAGTTATAGGGGGGAACTATGGCTACACCTTC.

DNA of the CDR3: TGTGCCAGCAGCCCCGGGGAGGGCCCGAACACCGGGGAGCTGTTTTTT. Its protein product is CASSPGEGPNTGELFF. The chain uses TRBV3-1 and TRBJ2-2; TRBD2 matches 7 bases. From germline, CDR1 is LGHDT and CDR2 YNNKEL (reference sequence). The CDR3 length is 16 residues. Trimming removed 4 bases from V and 0 bases from J; junction bases left unmatched: 5.

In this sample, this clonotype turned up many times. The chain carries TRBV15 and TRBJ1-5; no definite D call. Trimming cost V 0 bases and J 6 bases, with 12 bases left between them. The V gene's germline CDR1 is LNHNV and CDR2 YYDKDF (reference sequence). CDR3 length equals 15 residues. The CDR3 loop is CATSRDLRRGQPQHF. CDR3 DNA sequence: TGTGCCACCAGCAGAGATTTAAGGCGGGGTCAGCCCCAGCATTTT.